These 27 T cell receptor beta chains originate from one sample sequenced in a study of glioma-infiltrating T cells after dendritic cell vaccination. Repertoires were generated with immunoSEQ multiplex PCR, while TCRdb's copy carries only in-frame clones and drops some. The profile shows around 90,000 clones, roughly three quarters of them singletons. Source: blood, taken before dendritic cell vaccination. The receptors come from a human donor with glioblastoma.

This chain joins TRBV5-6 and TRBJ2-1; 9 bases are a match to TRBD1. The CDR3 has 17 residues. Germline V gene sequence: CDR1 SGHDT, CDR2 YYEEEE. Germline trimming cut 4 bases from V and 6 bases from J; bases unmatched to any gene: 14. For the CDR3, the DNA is TGTGCCAGCAGCGTGGTCTCGGGGGGACAGGGTTTCAATGAGCAGTTCTTC. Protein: CASSVVSGGQGFNEQFF. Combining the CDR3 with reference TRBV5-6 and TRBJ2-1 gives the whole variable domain DAGVTQSPTHLIKTRGQQVTLRCSPKSGHDTVSWYQQALGQGPQFIFQYYEEEERQRGNFPDRFSGHQFPNYSSELNVNALLLGDSALYLCASSVVSGGQGFNEQFFGPGTRLTVL.

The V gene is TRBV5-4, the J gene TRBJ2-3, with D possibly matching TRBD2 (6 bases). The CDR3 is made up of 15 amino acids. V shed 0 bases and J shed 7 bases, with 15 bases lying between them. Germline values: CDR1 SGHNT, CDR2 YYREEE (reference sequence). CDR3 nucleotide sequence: TGTGCCAGCAGCTTGGACGGCTTGGCGGGAAATACGCAGTATTTT. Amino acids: CASSLDGLAGNTQYF.

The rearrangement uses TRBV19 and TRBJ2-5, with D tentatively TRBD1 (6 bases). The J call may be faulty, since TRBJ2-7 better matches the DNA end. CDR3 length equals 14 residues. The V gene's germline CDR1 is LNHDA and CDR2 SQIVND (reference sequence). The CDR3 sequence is CASSSPGHSYEQYF. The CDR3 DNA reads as TGTGCCAGTAGTTCGCCGGGACACAGCTACGAGCAGTACTTC.

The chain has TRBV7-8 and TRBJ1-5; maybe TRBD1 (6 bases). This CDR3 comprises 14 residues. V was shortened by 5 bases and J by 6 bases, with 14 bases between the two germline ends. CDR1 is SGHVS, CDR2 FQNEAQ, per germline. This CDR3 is CASSKRQDSQPQHF. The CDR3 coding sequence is TGTGCCAGCAGCAAAAGACAGGATAGTCAGCCCCAGCATTTT. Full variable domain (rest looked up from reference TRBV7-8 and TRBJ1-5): GAGVSQSPRYKVAKRGQDVALRCDPISGHVSLFWYQQALGQGPEFLTYFQNEAQLDKSGLPSDRFFAERPEGSVSTLKIQRTQQEDSAVYLCASSKRQDSQPQHFGDGTRLSIL.

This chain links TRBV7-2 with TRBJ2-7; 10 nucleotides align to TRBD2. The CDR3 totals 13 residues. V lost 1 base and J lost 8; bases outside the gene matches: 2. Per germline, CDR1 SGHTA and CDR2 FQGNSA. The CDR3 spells CASSLEREGKQYF. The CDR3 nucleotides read TGTGCCAGCAGCTTAGAGCGGGAGGGGAAGCAGTACTTC.

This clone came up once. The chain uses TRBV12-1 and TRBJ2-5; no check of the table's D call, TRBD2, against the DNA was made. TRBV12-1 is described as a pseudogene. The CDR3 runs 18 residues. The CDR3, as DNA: TGTGCCAGCAGCCCGCGACGGACTAGCGGGAGAGATTTGGAGACCCAGTACTTC. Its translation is CASSPRRTSGRDLETQYF.

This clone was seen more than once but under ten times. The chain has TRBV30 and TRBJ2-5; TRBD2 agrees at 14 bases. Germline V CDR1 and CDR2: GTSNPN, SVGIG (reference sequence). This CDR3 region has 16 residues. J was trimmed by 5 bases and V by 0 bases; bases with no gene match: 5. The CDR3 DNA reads TGTGCCTGGAGTGTGGGACTAGCGGGGGCGGGGGAGACCCAGTACTTC. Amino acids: CAWSVGLAGAGETQYF.

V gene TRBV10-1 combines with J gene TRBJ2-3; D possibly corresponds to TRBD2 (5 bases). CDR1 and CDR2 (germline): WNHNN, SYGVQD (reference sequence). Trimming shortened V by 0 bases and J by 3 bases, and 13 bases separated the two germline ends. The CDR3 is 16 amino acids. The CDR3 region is CASSESEETGTDTQYF. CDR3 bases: TGCGCCAGCAGTGAGTCGGAGGAGACGGGGACAGATACGCAGTATTTT.

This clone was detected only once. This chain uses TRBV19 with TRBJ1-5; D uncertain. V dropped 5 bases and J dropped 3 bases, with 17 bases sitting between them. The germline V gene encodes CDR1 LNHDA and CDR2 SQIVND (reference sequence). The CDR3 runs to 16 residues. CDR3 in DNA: TGTGCCAGTAGTCCCCCCACCCTACTCTCCAATCAGCCCCAGCATTTT. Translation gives CASSPPTLLSNQPQHF. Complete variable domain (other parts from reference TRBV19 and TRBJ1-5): DGGITQSPKYLFRKEGQNVTLSCEQNLNHDAMYWYRQDPGQGLRLIYYSQIVNDFQKGDIAEGYSVSREKKESFPLTVTSAQKNPTAFYLCASSPPTLLSNQPQHFGDGTRLSIL.

The CDR3 DNA reads TGTGCCAGCAGACTCAATCCGGGACAGCGATACGAGCAGTACTTC. Its translation is CASRLNPGQRYEQYF. The chain has TRBV6-5 and TRBJ2-7; 7 bases line up with TRBD1. This CDR3 spans 15 amino acids. V was pared by 6 bases and J by 4 bases, with 12 bases of the junction left unmatched. The germline CDR1 and CDR2 sequences are MNHEY and SVGAGI.

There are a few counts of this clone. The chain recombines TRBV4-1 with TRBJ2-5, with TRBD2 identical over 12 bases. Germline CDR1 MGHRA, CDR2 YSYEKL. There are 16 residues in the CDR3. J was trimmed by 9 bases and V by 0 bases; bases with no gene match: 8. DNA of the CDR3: TGCGCCAGCAGCCAAGAAGTGGCTAGCGGGAGGGCGGCCCAGTACTTC. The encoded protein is CASSQEVASGRAAQYF.

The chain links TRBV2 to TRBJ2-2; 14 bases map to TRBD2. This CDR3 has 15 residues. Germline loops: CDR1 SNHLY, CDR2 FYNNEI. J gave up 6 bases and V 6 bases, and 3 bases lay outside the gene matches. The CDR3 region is CASSEGLAGAGELFF. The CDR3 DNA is TGTGCCAGCAGCGAGGGACTAGCGGGGGCCGGGGAGCTGTTTTTT.

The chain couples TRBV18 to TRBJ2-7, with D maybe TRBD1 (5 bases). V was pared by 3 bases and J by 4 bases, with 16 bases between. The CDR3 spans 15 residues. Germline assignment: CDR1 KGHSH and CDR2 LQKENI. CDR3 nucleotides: TGTGCCAGCTCACCTCCAACAGGACCGGTTTACGAGCAGTACTTC. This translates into CASSPPTGPVYEQYF.

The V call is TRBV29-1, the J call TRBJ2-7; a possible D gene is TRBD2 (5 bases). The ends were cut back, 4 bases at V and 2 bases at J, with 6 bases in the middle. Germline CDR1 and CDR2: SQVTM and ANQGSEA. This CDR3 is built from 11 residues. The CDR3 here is CSVVGTYEQYF. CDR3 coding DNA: TGCAGCGTTGTCGGGACCTACGAGCAGTACTTC.

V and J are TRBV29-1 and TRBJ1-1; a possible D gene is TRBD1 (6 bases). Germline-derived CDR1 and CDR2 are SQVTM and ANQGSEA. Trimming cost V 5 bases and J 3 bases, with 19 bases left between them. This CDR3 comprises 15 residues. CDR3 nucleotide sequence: TGCAGCGTTTCCAGGGGAATTCATGTGGACACTGAAGCTTTCTTT. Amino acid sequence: CSVSRGIHVDTEAFF.

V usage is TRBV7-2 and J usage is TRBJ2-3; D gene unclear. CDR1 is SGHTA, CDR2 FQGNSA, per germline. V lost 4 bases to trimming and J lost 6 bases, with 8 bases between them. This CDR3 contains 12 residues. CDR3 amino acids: CASSSLGDTQYF. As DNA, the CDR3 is TGTGCCAGCAGCTCCCTCGGGGATACGCAGTATTTT.

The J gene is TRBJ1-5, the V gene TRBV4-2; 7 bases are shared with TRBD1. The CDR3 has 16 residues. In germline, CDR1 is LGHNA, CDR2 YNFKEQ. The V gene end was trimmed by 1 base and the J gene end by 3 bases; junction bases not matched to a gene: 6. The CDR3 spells CASSQAAGGPNQPQHF. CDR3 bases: TGTGCCAGCAGCCAAGCGGCAGGGGGACCCAATCAGCCCCAGCATTTT.

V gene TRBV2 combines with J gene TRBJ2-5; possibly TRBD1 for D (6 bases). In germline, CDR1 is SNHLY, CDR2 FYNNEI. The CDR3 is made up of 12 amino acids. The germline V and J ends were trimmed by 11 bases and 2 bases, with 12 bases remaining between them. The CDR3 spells CAGGITQETQYF. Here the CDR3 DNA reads TGTGCCGGGGGCATTACTCAAGAGACCCAGTACTTC.

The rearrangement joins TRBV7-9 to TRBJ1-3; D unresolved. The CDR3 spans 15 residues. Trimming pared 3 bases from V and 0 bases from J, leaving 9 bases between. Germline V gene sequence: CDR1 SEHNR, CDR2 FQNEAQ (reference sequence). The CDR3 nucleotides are TGTGCCAGCAGCTTCAATCAGTACTCTGGAAACACCATATATTTT. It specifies CASSFNQYSGNTIYF.

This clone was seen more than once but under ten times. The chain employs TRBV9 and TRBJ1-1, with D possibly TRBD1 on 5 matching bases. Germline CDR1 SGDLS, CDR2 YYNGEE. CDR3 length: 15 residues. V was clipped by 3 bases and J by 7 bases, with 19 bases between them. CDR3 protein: CASSATEGVIVEAFF. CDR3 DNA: TGTGCCAGCAGCGCAACGGAAGGGGTAATCGTTGAAGCTTTCTTT.

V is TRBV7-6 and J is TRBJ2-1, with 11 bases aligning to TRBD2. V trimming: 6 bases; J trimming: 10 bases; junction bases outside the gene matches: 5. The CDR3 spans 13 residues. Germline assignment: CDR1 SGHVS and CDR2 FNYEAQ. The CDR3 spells CASRVAGGREQFF. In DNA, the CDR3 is TGTGCCAGCAGGGTAGCGGGGGGGCGAGAGCAGTTCTTC. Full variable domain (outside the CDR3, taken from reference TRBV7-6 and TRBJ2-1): GAGVSQSPRYKVTKRGQDVALRCDPISGHVSLYWYRQALGQGPEFLTYFNYEAQQDKSGLPNDRFSAERPEGSISTLTIQRTEQRDSAMYRCASRVAGGREQFFGPGTRLTVL.

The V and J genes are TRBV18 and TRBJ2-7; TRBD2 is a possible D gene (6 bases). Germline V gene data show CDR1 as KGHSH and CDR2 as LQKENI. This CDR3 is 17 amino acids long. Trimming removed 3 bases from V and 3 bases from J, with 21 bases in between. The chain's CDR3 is CASSPPPGAFGNYEQYF. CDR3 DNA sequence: TGTGCCAGCTCACCGCCCCCGGGAGCCTTCGGGAACTACGAGCAGTACTTC.

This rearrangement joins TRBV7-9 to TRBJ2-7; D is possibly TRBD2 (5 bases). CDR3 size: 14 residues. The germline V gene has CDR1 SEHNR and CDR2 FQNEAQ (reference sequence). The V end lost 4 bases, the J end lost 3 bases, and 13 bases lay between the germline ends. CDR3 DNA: TGTGCCAGCAGCTCGACTATCAGAGACTACGAGCAGTACTTC. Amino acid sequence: CASSSTIRDYEQYF.

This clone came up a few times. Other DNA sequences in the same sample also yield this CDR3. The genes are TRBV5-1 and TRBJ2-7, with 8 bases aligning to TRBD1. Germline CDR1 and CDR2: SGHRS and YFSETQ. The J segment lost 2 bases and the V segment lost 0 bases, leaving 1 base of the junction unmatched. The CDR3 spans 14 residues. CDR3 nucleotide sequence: TGCGCCAGCAGCTTGGAACAGGGGGCCTACGAGCAGTACTTC. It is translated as CASSLEQGAYEQYF.

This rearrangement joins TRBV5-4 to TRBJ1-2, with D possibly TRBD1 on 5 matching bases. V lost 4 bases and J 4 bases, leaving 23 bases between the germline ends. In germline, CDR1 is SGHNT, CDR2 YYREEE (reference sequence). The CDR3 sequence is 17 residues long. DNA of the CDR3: TGTGCCAGCAGCCCCGGGACTGCCACATATGGGGCCTATGGCTACACCTTC. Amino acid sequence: CASSPGTATYGAYGYTF. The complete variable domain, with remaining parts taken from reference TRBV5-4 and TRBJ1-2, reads ETGVTQSPTHLIKTRGQQVTLRCSSQSGHNTVSWYQQALGQGPQFIFQYYREEENGRGNFPPRFSGLQFPNYSSELNVNALELDDSALYLCASSPGTATYGAYGYTFGSGTRLTVV.

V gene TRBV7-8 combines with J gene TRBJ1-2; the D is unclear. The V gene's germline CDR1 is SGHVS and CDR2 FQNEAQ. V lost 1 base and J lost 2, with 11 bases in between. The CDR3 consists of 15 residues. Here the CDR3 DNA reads TGTGCCAGCAGCTTAGGGGAGGGTAGAAACTATGGCTACACCTTC. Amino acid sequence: CASSLGEGRNYGYTF.

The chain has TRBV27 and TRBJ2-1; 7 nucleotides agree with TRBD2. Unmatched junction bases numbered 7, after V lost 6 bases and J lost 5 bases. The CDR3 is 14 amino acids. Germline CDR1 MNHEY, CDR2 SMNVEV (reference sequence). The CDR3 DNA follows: TGTGCCAGCAGGAGACCGGGACTAAACAATGAGCAGTTCTTC. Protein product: CASRRPGLNNEQFF.